This TCR beta chain comes out of a study of shared clonotypes between healthy human individuals. Germline V CDR1 and CDR2: SGHTA, FQGNSA. The CDR3 extends over 16 amino acids. The V end lost 7 bases, the J end lost 6 bases, and 24 bases lay between the germline ends. Sequenced by immunoSEQ multiplex PCR; TCRdb stores in-frame clones only, minus some. Among around 1,000,000 clones, 70% to 85% were seen once, and the ten largest hold 0.89%. Nashville, Tennessee was home to all donors, who were Caucasian adults. Sequencing input: memory CD4+ T cells from PBMCs. The subset was: CD45RA-negative fraction. The V and J genes are TRBV7-2 and TRBJ1-1; possibly TRBD1 for D (5 bases). The receptor was derived from a man aged 18-30 years in good health. Some clones in this sample may be carry-over from other donors' samples. CDR3 in DNA: TGTGCCAGCATCCTTAGAGGCAGTGGCGGGGGTGCTGAAGCTTTCTTT. It specifies CASILRGSGGGAEAFF.